Listed below are T cell receptor beta chains from one sample, sequenced in a study of blood T cell repertoires in COVID-19. Assay: immunoSEQ multiplex PCR; the TCRdb copy retains only in-frame clones and omits some. The repertoire holds hundreds of thousands of clones, with over 75% as singletons. The sample taken for sequencing was PBMCs or T cells enriched from blood (not recorded which). These receptor sequences come from a woman aged 30 to 39 who had recovered from COVID-19. Both conserved end residues are part of each CDR3.

v_gene: TRBV29-1; j_gene: TRBJ1-1; len: 12; CDR3aa: CSGGQGNTEAFF
v_gene: TRBV6-2/TRBV6-3; j_gene: TRBJ2-2; len: 15; CDR3aa: CASSYSEFHTGELFF
v_gene: TRBV28; j_gene: TRBJ2-5; len: 12; CDR3aa: CASSSGKETQYF
v_gene: TRBV7-8; j_gene: TRBJ1-5; len: 14; CDR3aa: CASSLDRYSQPQHF
v_gene: TRBV18; j_gene: TRBJ1-1; len: 14; CDR3aa: CASSPLDTNTEAFF
v_gene: TRBV6-5; j_gene: TRBJ1-1; len: 16; CDR3aa: CASSSKLGGRGGMTFF
v_gene: TRBV7-8; j_gene: TRBJ2-1; len: 16; CDR3aa: CASSSGGRGGYNEQFF
v_gene: TRBV7-2; j_gene: TRBJ2-1; len: 12; CDR3aa: CASSPRQGKQFF
v_gene: TRBV5-1; j_gene: TRBJ1-1; len: 14; CDR3aa: CASSFDRVNTEAFF
v_gene: TRBV2; j_gene: TRBJ2-7; len: 14; CDR3aa: CASSERGSPAFQYF
v_gene: TRBV6-5; j_gene: TRBJ1-2; len: 13; CDR3aa: CASRPPLSRGYTF